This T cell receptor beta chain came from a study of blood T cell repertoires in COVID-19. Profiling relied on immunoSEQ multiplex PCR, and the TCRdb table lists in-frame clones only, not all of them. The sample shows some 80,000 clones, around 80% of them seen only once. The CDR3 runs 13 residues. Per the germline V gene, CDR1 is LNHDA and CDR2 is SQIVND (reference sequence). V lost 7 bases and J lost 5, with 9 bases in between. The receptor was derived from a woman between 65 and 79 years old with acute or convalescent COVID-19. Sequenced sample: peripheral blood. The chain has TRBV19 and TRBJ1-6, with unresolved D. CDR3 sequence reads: CASTFRNNSPLHF. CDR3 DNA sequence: TGTGCCAGTACCTTCCGTAATAATTCACCCCTCCACTTT.